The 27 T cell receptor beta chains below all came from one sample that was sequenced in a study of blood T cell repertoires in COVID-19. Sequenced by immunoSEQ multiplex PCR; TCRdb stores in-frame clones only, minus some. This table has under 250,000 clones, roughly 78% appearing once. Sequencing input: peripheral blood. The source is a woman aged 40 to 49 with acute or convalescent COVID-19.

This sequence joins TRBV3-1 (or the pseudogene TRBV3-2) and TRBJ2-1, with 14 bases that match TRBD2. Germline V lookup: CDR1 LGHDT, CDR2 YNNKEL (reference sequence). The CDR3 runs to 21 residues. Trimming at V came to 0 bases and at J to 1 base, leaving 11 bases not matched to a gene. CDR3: CASSQDLTGLAGAKSYNEQFF. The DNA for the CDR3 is TGTGCCAGCAGCCAAGATCTAACGGGACTAGCGGGGGCCAAGTCCTACAATGAGCAGTTCTTC.

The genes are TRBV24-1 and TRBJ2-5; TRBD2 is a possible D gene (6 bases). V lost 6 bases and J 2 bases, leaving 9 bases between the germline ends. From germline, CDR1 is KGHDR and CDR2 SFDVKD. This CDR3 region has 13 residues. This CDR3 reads CATSTGGQETQYF. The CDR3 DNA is TGTGCCACCAGTACCGGGGGACAAGAGACCCAGTACTTC.

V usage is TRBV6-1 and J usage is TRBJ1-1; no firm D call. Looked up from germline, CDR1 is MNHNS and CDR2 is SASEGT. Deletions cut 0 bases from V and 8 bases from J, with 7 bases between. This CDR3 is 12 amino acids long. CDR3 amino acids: CASSEAGGEAFF. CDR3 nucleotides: TGTGCCAGCAGTGAAGCCGGAGGAGAAGCTTTCTTT.

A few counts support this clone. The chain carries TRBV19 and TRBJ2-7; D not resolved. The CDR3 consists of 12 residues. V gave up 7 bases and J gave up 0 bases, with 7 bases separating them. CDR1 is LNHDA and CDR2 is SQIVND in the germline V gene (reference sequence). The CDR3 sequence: CASKSGSYEQYF. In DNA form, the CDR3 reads TGTGCCAGTAAATCGGGCTCCTACGAGCAGTACTTC.

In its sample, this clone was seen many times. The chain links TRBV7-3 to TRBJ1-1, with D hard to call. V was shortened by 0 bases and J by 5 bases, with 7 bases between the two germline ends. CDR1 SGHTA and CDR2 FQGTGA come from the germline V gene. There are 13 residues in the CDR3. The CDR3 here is CASSLTRVTEAFF. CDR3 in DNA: TGTGCCAGCAGCTTAACGCGAGTAACTGAAGCTTTCTTT.

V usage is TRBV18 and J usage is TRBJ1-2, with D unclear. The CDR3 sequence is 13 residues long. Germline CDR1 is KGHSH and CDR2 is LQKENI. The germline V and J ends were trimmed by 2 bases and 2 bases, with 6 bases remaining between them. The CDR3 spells CASSPSGNYGYTF. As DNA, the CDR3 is TGTGCCAGCTCACCATCGGGGAACTATGGCTACACCTTC.

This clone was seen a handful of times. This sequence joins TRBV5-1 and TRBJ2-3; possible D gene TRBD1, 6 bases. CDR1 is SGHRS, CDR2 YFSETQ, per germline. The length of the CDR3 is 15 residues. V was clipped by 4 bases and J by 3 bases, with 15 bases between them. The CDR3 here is CASSILQGRTDTQYF. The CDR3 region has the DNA TGCGCCAGCAGCATTCTACAGGGAAGGACAGATACGCAGTATTTT.

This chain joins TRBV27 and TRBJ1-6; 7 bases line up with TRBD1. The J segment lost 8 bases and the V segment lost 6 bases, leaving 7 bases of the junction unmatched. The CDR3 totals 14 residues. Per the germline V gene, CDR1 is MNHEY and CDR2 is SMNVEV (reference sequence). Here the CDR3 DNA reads TGTGCCAGCAGCCGCGGGACAGTCCATTCACCCCTCCACTTT. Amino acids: CASSRGTVHSPLHF.

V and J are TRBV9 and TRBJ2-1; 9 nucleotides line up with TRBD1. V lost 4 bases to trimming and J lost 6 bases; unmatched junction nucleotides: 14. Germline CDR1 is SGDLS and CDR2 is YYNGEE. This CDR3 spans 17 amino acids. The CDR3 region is CASSPHRGTGSSNEQFF. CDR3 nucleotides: TGTGCCAGCAGCCCGCATAGGGGGACAGGGTCGAGCAATGAGCAGTTCTTC.

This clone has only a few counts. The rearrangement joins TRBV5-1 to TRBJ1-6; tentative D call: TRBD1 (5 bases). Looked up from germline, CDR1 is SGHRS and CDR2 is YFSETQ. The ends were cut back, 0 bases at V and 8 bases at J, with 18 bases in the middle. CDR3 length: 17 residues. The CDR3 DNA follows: TGCGCCAGCAGCTTGGGACCTTCAGGGAAGCAACATTCACCCCTCCACTTT. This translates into CASSLGPSGKQHSPLHF.

CDR3 amino acids: CASRNGGLRNTEAFF. The CDR3 coding sequence is TGTGCCAGCAGAAACGGCGGTCTGAGGAACACTGAAGCTTTCTTT. The chain recombines TRBV6-5 with TRBJ1-1; no firm D call. With 6 bases removed from V and 1 base from J, the gap between germline ends came to 15 bases. Germline CDR1 is MNHEY and CDR2 is SVGAGI. This CDR3 is built from 15 residues.

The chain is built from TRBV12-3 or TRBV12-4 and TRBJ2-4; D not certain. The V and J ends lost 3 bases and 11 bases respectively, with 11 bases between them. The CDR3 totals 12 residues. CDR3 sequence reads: CASSFSSFVQYF. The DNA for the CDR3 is TGTGCCAGCAGTTTTTCGAGTTTCGTTCAGTACTTC.

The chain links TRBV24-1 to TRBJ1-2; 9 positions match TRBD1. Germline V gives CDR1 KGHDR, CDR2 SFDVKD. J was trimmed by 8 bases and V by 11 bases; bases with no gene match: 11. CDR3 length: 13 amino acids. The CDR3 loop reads CANRDRVGYGYTF. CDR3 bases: TGTGCCAACCGGGACAGGGTGGGATACGGCTACACCTTC.

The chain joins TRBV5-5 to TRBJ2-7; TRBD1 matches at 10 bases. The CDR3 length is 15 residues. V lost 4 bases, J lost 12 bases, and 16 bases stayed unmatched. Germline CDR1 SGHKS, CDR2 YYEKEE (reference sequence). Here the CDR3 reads CASSGQTGGARDRYF. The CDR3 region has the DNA TGTGCCAGCAGCGGACAGACAGGGGGCGCGAGGGACCGGTACTTC.

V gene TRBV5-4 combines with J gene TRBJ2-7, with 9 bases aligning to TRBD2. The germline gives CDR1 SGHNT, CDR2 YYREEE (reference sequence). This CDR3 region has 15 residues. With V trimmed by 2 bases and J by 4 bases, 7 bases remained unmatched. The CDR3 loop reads CASSFRASGTYEQYF. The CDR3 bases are TGTGCCAGCAGCTTCCGAGCTAGCGGGACTTACGAGCAGTACTTC.

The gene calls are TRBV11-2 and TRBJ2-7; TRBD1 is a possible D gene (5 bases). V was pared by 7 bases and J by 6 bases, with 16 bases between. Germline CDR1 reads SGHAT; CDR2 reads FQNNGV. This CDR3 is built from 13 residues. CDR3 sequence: CASTPMGPSEQYF. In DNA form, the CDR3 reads TGTGCCAGCACCCCGATGGGGCCTAGCGAGCAGTACTTC. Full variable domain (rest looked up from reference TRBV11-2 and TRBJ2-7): EAGVAQSPRYKIIEKRQSVAFWCNPISGHATLYWYQQILGQGPKLLIQFQNNGVVDDSQLPKDRFSAERLKGVDSTLKIQPAKLEDSAVYLCASTPMGPSEQYFGPGTRLTVT.

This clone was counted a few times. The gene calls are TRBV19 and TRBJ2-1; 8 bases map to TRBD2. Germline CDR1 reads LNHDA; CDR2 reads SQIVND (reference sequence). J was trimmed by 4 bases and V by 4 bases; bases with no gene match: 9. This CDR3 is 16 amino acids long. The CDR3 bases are TGTGCCAGTAGTACCTCCGGCGGGGGGATTTACAATGAGCAGTTCTTC. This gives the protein CASSTSGGGIYNEQFF. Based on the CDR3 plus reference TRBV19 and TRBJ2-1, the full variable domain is DGGITQSPKYLFRKEGQNVTLSCEQNLNHDAMYWYRQDPGQGLRLIYYSQIVNDFQKGDIAEGYSVSREKKESFPLTVTSAQKNPTAFYLCASSTSGGGIYNEQFFGPGTRLTVL.

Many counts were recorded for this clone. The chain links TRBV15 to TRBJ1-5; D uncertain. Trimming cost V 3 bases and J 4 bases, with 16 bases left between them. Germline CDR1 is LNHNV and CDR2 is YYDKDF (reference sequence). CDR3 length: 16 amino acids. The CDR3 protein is CATSSDNRGGNQPQHF. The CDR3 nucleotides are TGTGCCACCAGCAGTGATAACCGGGGTGGTAATCAGCCCCAGCATTTT.

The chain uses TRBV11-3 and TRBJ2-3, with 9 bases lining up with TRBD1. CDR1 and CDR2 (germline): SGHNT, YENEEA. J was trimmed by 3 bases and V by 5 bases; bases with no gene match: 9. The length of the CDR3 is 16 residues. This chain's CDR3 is CASSQYTGGRTDTQYF. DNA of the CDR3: TGTGCCAGCAGCCAATATACAGGGGGCCGAACAGATACGCAGTATTTT.

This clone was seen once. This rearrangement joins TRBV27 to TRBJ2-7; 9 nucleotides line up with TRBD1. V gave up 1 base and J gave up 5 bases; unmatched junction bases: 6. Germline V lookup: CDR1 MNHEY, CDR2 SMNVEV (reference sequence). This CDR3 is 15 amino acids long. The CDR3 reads CASSLFLGQGNEQYF. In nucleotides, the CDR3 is TGTGCCAGCAGTTTATTTTTGGGACAGGGAAACGAGCAGTACTTC.

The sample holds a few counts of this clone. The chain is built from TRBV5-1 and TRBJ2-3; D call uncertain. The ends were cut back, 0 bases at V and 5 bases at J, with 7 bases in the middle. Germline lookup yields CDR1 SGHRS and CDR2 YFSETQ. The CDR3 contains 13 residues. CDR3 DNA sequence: TGCGCCAGCAGCTTGGGACAAGGAGATACGCAGTATTTT. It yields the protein CASSLGQGDTQYF.

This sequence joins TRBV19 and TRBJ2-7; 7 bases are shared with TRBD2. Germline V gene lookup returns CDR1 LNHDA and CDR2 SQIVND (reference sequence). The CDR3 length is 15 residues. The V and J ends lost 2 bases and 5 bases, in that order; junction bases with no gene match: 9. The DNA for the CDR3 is TGTGCCAGTAGTATACGCCGAGCGGGAACGAACGAGCAGTACTTC. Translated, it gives CASSIRRAGTNEQYF.

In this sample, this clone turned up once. CDR3 sequence: CASSASGTYNEQFF. The CDR3 DNA follows: TGTGCCAGCAGCGCTAGCGGTACCTACAATGAGCAGTTCTTC. The chain carries TRBV7-9 and TRBJ2-1, with 7 nucleotides matching TRBD2. V lost 5 bases, J lost 2 bases, and 3 bases stayed unmatched. The CDR3 is 14 amino acids. Germline values: CDR1 SEHNR, CDR2 FQNEAQ (reference sequence).

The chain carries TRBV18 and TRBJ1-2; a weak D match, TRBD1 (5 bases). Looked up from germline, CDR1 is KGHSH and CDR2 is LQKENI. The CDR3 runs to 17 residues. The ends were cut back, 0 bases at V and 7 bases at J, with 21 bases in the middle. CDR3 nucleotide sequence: TGTGCCAGCTCACCACCGGGGCGGCCTCCCGTCTCAAGTGGCTACACCTTC. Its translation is CASSPPGRPPVSSGYTF.

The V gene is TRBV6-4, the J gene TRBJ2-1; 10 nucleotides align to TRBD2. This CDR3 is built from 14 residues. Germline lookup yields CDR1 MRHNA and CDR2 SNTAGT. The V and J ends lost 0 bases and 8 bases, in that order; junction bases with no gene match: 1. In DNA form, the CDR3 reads TGTGCCAGCAGTGACTCCGGGACTAGCGATGAGCAGTTCTTC. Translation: CASSDSGTSDEQFF.

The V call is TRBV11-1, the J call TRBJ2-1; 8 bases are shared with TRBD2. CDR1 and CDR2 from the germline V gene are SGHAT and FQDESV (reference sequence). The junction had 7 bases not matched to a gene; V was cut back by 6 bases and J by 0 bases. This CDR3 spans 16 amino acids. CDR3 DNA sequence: TGTGCCAGCAGGTTGGGGAGCGGGAGCTCCTACAATGAGCAGTTCTTC. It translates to CASRLGSGSSYNEQFF.

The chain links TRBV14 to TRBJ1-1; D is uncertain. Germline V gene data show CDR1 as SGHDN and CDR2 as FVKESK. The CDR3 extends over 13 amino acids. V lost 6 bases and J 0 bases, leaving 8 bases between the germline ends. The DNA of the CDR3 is TGTGCCAGCAGGAGGGAGCTGAACACTGAAGCTTTCTTT. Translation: CASRRELNTEAFF.